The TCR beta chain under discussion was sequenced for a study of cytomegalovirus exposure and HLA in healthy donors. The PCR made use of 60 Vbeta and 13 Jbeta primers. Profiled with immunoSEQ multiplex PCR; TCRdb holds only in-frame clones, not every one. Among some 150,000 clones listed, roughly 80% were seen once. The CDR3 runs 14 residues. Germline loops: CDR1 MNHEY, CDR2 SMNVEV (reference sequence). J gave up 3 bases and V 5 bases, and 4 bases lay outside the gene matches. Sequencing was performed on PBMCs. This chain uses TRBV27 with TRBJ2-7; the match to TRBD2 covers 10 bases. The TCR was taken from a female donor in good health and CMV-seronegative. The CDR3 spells CASSPGLAYYEQYF. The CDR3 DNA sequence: TGTGCCAGCAGTCCGGGACTAGCGTACTACGAGCAGTACTTC.